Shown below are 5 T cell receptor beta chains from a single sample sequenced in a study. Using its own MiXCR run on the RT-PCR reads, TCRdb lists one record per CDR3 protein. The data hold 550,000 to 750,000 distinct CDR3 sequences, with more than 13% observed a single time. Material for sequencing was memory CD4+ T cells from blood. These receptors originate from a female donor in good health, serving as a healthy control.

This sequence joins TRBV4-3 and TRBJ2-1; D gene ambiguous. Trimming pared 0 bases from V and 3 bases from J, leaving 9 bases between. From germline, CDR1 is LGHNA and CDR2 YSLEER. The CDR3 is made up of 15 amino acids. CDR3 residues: CASSQDQNLYNEQFF. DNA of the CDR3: TGCGCCAGCAGCCAAGACCAGAATCTCTACAATGAGCAGTTCTTC.

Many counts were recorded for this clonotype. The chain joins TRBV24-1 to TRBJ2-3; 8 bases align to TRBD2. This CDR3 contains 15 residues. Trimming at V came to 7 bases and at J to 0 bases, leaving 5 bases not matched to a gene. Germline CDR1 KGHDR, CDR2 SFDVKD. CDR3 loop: CATSGLAASTDTQYF. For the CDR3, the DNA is TGTGCCACCAGCGGACTAGCAGCTAGCACAGATACGCAGTATTTT.

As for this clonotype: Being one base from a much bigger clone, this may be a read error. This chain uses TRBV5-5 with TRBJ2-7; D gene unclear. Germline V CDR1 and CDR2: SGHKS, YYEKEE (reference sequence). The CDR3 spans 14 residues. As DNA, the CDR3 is TGTGTCAGCAGCCCCTCAGGTACCTTTGACGAGCAGTACTTC. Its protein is CVSSPSGTFDEQYF.

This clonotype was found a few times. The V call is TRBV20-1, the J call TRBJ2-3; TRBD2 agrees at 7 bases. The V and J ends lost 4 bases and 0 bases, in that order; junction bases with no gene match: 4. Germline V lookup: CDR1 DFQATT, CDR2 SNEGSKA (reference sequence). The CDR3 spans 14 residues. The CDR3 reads CSAKSGVSTDTQYF. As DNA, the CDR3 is TGCAGTGCTAAAAGCGGGGTTAGCACAGATACGCAGTATTTT.

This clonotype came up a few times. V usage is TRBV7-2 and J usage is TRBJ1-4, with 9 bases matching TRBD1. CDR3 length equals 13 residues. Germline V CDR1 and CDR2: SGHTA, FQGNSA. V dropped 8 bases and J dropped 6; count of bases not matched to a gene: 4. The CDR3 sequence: CASRRTGDEKLFF. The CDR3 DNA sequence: TGTGCCAGCCGGCGGACAGGGGATGAAAAACTGTTTTTT.